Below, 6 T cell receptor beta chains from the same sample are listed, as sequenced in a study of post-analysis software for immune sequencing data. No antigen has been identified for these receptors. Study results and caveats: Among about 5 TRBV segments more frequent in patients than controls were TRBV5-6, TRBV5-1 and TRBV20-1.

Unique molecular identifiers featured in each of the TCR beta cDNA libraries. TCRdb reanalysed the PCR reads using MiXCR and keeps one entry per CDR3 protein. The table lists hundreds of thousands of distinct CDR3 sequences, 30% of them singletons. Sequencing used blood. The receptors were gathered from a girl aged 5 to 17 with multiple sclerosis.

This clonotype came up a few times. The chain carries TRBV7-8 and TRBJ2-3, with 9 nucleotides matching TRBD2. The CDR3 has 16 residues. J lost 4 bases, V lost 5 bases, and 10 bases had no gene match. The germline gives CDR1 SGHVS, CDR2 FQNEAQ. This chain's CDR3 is CASSPGVAGVADTQYF. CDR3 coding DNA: TGTGCCAGCAGCCCCGGAGTAGCGGGAGTTGCAGATACGCAGTATTTT. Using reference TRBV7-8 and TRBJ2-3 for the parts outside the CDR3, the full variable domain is GAGVSQSPRYKVAKRGQDVALRCDPISGHVSLFWYQQALGQGPEFLTYFQNEAQLDKSGLPSDRFFAERPEGSVSTLKIQRTQQEDSAVYLCASSPGVAGVADTQYFGPGTRLTVL.

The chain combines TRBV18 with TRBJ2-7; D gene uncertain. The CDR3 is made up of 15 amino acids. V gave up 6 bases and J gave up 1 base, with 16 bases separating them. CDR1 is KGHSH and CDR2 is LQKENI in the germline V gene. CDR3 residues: CASSATGPTSYEQYF. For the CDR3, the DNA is TGTGCCAGCTCTGCTACCGGGCCCACGTCCTACGAGCAGTACTTC.

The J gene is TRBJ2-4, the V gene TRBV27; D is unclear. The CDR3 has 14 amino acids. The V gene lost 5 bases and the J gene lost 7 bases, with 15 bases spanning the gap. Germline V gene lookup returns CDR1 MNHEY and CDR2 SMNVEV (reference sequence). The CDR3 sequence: CASSPRPLGNIQYF. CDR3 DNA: TGTGCCAGCAGTCCGCGACCCTTAGGGAACATTCAGTACTTC.

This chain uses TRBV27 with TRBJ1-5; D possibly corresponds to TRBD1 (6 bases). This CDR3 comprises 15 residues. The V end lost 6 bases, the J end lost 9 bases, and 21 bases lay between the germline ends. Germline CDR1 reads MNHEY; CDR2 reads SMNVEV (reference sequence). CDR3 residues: CASRGEGGGLWPQHF. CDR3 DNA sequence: TGTGCCAGCAGAGGGGAGGGGGGCGGGCTATGGCCCCAGCATTTT.

The CDR3 DNA reads TGTGCCAGCAGTTCCCCGGGACTAGCGGTGTACGAGCAGTACTTC. Protein: CASSSPGLAVYEQYF. The V and J genes are TRBV11-2 and TRBJ2-7, with 11 bases lining up with TRBD2. The CDR3 is made up of 15 amino acids. V lost 6 bases and J lost 4; bases outside the gene matches: 8. Germline V gives CDR1 SGHAT, CDR2 FQNNGV.

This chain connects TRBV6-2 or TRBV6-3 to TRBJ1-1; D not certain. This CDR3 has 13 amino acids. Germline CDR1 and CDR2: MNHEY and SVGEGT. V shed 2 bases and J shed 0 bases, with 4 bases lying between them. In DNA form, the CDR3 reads TGTGCCAGCAGTTACGAGATGAACACTGAAGCTTTCTTT. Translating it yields CASSYEMNTEAFF.